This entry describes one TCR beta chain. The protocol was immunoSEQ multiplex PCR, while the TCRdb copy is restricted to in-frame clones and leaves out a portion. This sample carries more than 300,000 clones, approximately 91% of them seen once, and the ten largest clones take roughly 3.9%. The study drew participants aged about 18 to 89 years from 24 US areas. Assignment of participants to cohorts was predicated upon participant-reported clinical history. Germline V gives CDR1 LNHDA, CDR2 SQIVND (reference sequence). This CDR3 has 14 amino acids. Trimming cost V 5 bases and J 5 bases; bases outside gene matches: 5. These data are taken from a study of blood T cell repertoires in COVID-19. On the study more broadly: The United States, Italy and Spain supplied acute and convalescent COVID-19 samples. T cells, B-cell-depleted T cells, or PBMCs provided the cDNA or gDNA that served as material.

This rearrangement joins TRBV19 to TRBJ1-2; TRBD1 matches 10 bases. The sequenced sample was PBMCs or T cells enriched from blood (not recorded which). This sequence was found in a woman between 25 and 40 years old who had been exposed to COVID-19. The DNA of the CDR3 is TGTGCCAGTAGTCCGCGGACAGGGGGGTATGGCTACACCTTC. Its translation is CASSPRTGGYGYTF.